This entry is about one T cell receptor beta chain. This sample was included in a study of shared clonotypes between healthy human individuals. Measured with immunoSEQ multiplex PCR; TCRdb has only the in-frame clones, and not every one. This sample yields about 590,000 clones, of which 95% to 96% are seen a single time; around 0.097% belongs to the top ten. This CDR3 region has 14 residues. The V gene's germline CDR1 is MNHEY and CDR2 SMNVEV (reference sequence). Unmatched junction bases numbered 5, after V lost 3 bases and J lost 6 bases. CD8 cells classed as naive were CD45RO-negative and positively selected for CCR7, excluding terminally differentiated effector memory CD45RA+ cells.

The receptor was isolated from a woman aged 25 to 39 in good health. The specimen sequenced was naive CD8+ T cells sorted from blood. The chain recombines TRBV27 with TRBJ2-1; 7 nucleotides align to TRBD2. CDR3 nucleotide sequence: TGTGCCAGCAGTTTGAGAGGGAGGGGCAATGAGCAGTTCTTC. Protein sequence: CASSLRGRGNEQFF.